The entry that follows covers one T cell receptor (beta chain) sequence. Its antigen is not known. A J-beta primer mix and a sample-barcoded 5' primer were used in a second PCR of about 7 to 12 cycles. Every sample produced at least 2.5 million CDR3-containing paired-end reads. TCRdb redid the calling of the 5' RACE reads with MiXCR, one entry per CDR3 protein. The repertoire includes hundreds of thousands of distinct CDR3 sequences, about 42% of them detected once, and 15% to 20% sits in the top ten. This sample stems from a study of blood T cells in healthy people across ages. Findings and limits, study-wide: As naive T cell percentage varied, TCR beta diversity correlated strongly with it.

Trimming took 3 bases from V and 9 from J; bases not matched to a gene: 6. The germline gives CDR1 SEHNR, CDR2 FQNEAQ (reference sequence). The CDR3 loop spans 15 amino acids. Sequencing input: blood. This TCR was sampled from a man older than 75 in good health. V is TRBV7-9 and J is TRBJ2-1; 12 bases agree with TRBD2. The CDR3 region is CASSLTSGRGSEQFF. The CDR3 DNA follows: TGTGCCAGCAGCTTGACTAGCGGGAGAGGAAGTGAGCAGTTCTTC.